Listed below are T cell receptor beta chains from one sample, sequenced in a study of Ad26.COV2.S vaccination and SARS-CoV-2 variants. The protocol was immunoSEQ multiplex PCR, while the TCRdb copy is restricted to in-frame clones and leaves out a portion. The sample shows around 320,000 clones, roughly 84% of them seen only once. The sample was peripheral blood, taken in a trial of Ad26.COV2.S vaccine versus placebo. The receptors originated from a person aged 18-65 years who received the Ad26.COV2.S COVID-19 vaccine or a placebo. CDR3s include the opening cysteine and the closing phenylalanine or tryptophan. Fields, in order: clone size, V gene, J gene, CDR3 length, D gene, CDR3 protein, CDR3 DNA. The D gene is left open where the match is weak. The listing skips clone size in some rows; elsewhere it reads once, few, many or a size class.

NA	TRBV30	TRBJ2-1	16	TRBD1	CAWSVPGQGARNEQFF	TGTGCCTGGAGTGTCCCCGGACAGGGGGCAAGGAATGAGCAGTTCTTC
NA	TRBV6-5	TRBJ2-7	13	NA	CASSYGRTYEQYF	TGTGCCAGCAGTTACGGACGGACCTACGAGCAGTACTTC
NA	TRBV7-3	TRBJ2-5	13	NA	CASSFGGPETQYF	TGTGCCAGCAGCTTCGGGGGGCCGGAGACCCAGTACTTC
NA	TRBV11-3	TRBJ2-3	13	NA	CASSLGGSDTQYF	TGTGCCAGCAGCTTAGGGGGGTCAGATACGCAGTATTTT
NA	TRBV5-8	TRBJ2-5	15	TRBD1	CASSSRTGEIGTQYF	TGTGCCAGCAGCTCCCGGACAGGGGAAATCGGGACCCAGTACTTC
NA	TRBV5-6	TRBJ1-2	15	TRBD1	CASSFSGTGGFGYTF	TGTGCCAGCAGCTTCTCCGGGACAGGGGGCTTTGGCTACACCTTC
NA	TRBV18	TRBJ1-2	14	NA	CASSPRSSTDGYTF	TGTGCCAGCTCACCGAGGTCTTCAACTGATGGCTACACCTTC
NA	TRBV6-2/TRBV6-3	TRBJ2-1	15	TRBD2	CASRYLAGVTNEQFF	TGTGCCAGCAGGTACCTAGCGGGGGTGACCAATGAGCAGTTCTTC
few	TRBV3-1/TRBV3-2	TRBJ1-5	14	NA	CASSRGNANQPQHF	TGTGCCAGCAGCCGGGGAAATGCCAATCAGCCCCAGCATTTT
NA	TRBV6-6	TRBJ2-7	12	NA	CASSLAAYEQYF	TGTGCCAGCAGTTTGGCGGCCTACGAGCAGTACTTC
NA	TRBV12-5	TRBJ1-1	13	NA	CASAIVVATEAFF	TGTGCTAGTGCCATCGTTGTTGCCACTGAAGCTTTCTTT
NA	TRBV6-1	TRBJ1-1	16	NA	CASSEPPGGRITEAFF	TGTGCCAGCAGTGAACCCCCGGGGGGCAGGATCACTGAAGCTTTCTTT
NA	TRBV19	TRBJ2-3	15	NA	CASSIGGPSPDTQYF	TGTGCCAGTAGTATAGGAGGACCCTCCCCAGATACGCAGTATTTT
NA	TRBV5-4	TRBJ1-2	15	TRBD1	CASRSGGQGALGYTF	TGTGCCAGCAGGTCCGGGGGACAGGGGGCGTTGGGCTACACCTTC
NA	TRBV10-3	TRBJ2-3	14	TRBD2	CAISPREATDTQYF	TGTGCCATCAGCCCTCGGGAGGCCACAGATACGCAGTATTTT
few	TRBV18	TRBJ1-3	15	NA	CASSPVGSSGNTIYF	TGTGCCAGCTCACCGGTCGGAAGCTCTGGAAACACCATATATTTT
NA	TRBV15	TRBJ1-5	15	NA	CATRQMGPGNQPQHF	TGTGCCACCAGACAAATGGGACCGGGAAATCAGCCCCAGCATTTT
once	TRBV19	TRBJ2-2	16	TRBD1	CASKGRDRGRRGELFF	TGTGCCAGTAAGGGGAGGGACAGGGGGCGTCGCGGGGAGCTGTTTTTT
NA	TRBV19	TRBJ2-7	14	TRBD1	CASSIGTGNYEQYF	TGTGCCAGTAGTATCGGGACAGGGAACTACGAGCAGTACTTC
NA	TRBV12-3/TRBV12-4	TRBJ2-1	12	NA	CASSAGPGEQFF	TGTGCCAGCAGTGCAGGACCCGGTGAGCAGTTCTTC
NA	TRBV5-4	TRBJ2-2	15	NA	CASSLTERLSGELFF	TGTGCCAGCAGCTTAACAGAAAGGTTATCCGGGGAGCTGTTTTTT
NA	TRBV5-6	TRBJ2-5	15	NA	CASSFWAGGEETQYF	TGTGCCAGCAGCTTTTGGGCAGGAGGGGAAGAGACCCAGTACTTC
NA	TRBV4-1	TRBJ2-2	13	NA	CASSQMGTGELFF	TGCGCCAGCAGCCAAATGGGAACCGGGGAGCTGTTTTTT
NA	TRBV19	TRBJ2-5	15	NA	CASSIDGTPLGTQYF	TGTGCCAGTAGTATAGATGGGACACCCCTCGGGACCCAGTACTTC
NA	TRBV27	TRBJ2-3	13	NA	CASRRRDTDTQYF	TGTGCCAGCAGGAGGAGGGACACAGATACGCAGTATTTT
NA	TRBV19	TRBJ1-1	14	TRBD1	CASRKDRENTEAFF	TGTGCCAGTAGGAAGGACAGGGAGAACACTGAAGCTTTCTTT
NA	TRBV4-1	TRBJ2-7	15	NA	CASSQDLDNSYEQYF	TGCGCCAGCAGCCAAGATTTGGACAACTCCTACGAGCAGTACTTC
few	TRBV6-5	TRBJ1-1	15	NA	CASSPSLGVRTEAFF	TGTGCCAGCAGCCCCTCCCTGGGAGTGAGGACTGAAGCTTTCTTT
NA	TRBV7-9	TRBJ1-4	19	NA	CASRRDGQLRVSRAEKLFF	TGTGCCAGCAGGCGGGACGGACAGCTGAGGGTGTCGAGGGCTGAAAAACTGTTTTTT
NA	TRBV4-2	TRBJ2-1	17	NA	CASSSRQVGGSYNEQFF	TGTGCCAGCAGCTCCCGACAGGTCGGAGGGTCCTACAATGAGCAGTTCTTC
once	TRBV3-1/TRBV3-2	TRBJ2-3	17	NA	CASSQGPLAGATDTQYF	TGTGCCAGCAGCCAAGGGCCACTGGCGGGGGCCACAGATACGCAGTATTTT
NA	TRBV5-1	TRBJ2-7	13	TRBD2	CASSLGQRGEQYF	TGCGCCAGCAGCTTGGGTCAGCGGGGCGAGCAGTACTTC
NA	TRBV7-3	TRBJ2-5	16	NA	CASSPKGNRLDETQYF	TGTGCCAGCAGCCCCAAGGGTAACAGACTCGACGAGACCCAGTACTTC
few	TRBV5-6	TRBJ2-2	13	NA	CASSLTGTGELFF	TGTGCCAGCAGCCTGACCGGCACCGGGGAGCTGTTTTTT
NA	TRBV5-3	TRBJ2-1	16	TRBD1	CARSYRDRDIYNEQFF	TGTGCCAGAAGCTACCGGGACAGGGACATCTACAATGAGCAGTTCTTC
NA	TRBV10-3	TRBJ2-2	15	NA	CAISEVQVFTGELFF	TGTGCCATCAGTGAAGTACAAGTTTTCACCGGGGAGCTGTTTTTT
NA	TRBV25-1	TRBJ1-1	14	NA	CASSESDLNTEAFF	TGTGCCAGCAGTGAGTCCGATTTGAACACTGAAGCTTTCTTT
few	TRBV27	TRBJ2-7	13	NA	CASSLPGHHEQYF	TGTGCCAGCAGCCTACCGGGACACCACGAGCAGTACTTC
NA	TRBV6-5	TRBJ2-1	15	NA	CASSYIYSSYNEQFF	TGTGCCAGCAGTTACATCTACTCCTCCTACAATGAGCAGTTCTTC
NA	TRBV20-1	TRBJ1-4	11	NA	CSMVANEKLFF	TGCAGTATGGTGGCTAATGAAAAACTGTTTTTT
NA	TRBV7-9	TRBJ1-5	14	NA	CASSSQNSNQPQHF	TGTGCCAGCAGCTCTCAGAATAGCAATCAGCCCCAGCATTTT
NA	TRBV5-6	TRBJ2-5	15	TRBD2	CASSFLAGGPVTQYF	TGTGCCAGCAGCTTTCTAGCGGGGGGGCCGGTGACCCAGTACTTC
NA	TRBV14	TRBJ2-3	15	TRBD1	CASSRRTGSTDTQYF	TGTGCCAGCAGCCGCCGGACAGGGAGCACAGATACGCAGTATTTT
few	TRBV7-3	TRBJ1-2	13	TRBD1	CASSLRTGDGYTF	TGTGCCAGCAGCTTACGGACAGGGGATGGCTACACCTTC
NA	TRBV7-9	TRBJ1-1	15	NA	CASSLTPGSNTEAFF	TGTGCCAGCAGCTTAACCCCAGGTTCGAACACTGAAGCTTTCTTT
NA	TRBV4-1	TRBJ1-1	15	NA	CASSQEIRSRPEAFF	TGCGCCAGCAGCCAAGAAATCCGGTCCAGGCCTGAAGCTTTCTTT
NA	TRBV7-9	TRBJ2-7	13	NA	CASSFATPYEQYF	TGTGCCAGCAGCTTCGCAACACCCTACGAGCAGTACTTC
NA	TRBV5-1	TRBJ1-1	12	NA	CASRQQNTEAFF	TGCGCCAGCAGGCAACAGAACACTGAAGCTTTCTTT
few	TRBV14	TRBJ1-1	13	NA	CASSLLATTEAFF	TGTGCCAGCAGCCTCCTGGCGACTACTGAAGCTTTCTTT
NA	TRBV18	TRBJ2-7	13	NA	CASSPPQAYEQYF	TGTGCCAGCTCACCACCCCAGGCCTACGAGCAGTACTTC